Given below is one T cell receptor beta chain in context. Its recognized antigen is unknown. A much larger clone is a single base away; this may be a read error. The axillary draining lymph nodes of breast cancer patients were the source of the lymph node samples. This entry belongs to a study of breast tumors, draining lymph nodes, adjacent tissues (TCRdb year 2016). Context from the whole study: Breast cancer patients provided tumor, adjacent nontumor tissue and axillary lymph nodes, and the study compared the TCR beta repertoires across these three sources. The study aimed to assess the relationships and possible T-cell exchange between tumor, surrounding tissue and draining lymph node repertoires in human breast cancer.

The reads were generated on an Illumina HiSeq 2000. Multiplex PCR amplification was used to generate the TCR beta chain libraries. High-throughput sequencing was used to analyze the amplified TCR beta chain products. The public reads were reanalyzed by TCRdb: fastp trimming at Q25, MiXCR alignment, in-frame beta chains only. Rows matching on CDR3 protein sequence are summarized as one entry with the most common DNA and genes. Counted in this sample were roughly 110,000 distinct CDR3 sequences; more than 25% of them appeared once. The top ten clonotypes cover approximately 6% of the sample. The CDR3 contains 14 residues, cysteine and phenylalanine counted. Only CDR3 DNA remains: 42 bases, in frame from the first base. The germline V gene encodes CDR1 MNHNY and CDR2 SVGAGI (reference sequence). General study outcomes and caveats: Tumor T-cell repertoires showed less diversity than lymph node repertoires and more diversity than nontumor tissue repertoires, and tumor T-cell repertoires showed preferential V and J gene usage. The similarity between tumor and nontumor tissue repertoires was significantly greater in luminal-like breast cancer than in basal-like breast cancer. The data were judged consistent with most tumor T cells deriving from the lymph node and then expanding within tumor tissue. The conclusion that tumor T cells originate in lymph nodes was framed as consistent with a hypothesis rather than directly demonstrated.

Sequences were obtained from axillary lymph node tissue. This sequence uses TRBV6-6 and TRBJ1-6; the D gene is perhaps TRBD1, on 6 matching bases. This TCR was recovered from a female donor with breast cancer. Some clones in this sample may be carry-over from other donors' samples. The DNA sequence reads TGTGCCAGCCGGGACATTAACAATAATTCACCCCTCTACTTT. The resulting protein is CASRDINNNSPLYF.